This T cell receptor beta chain emerged from a study of shared clonotypes between healthy human individuals (dated by TCRdb to 2018 to 2020). Some background on the complete study: The cohort included a few men and two women between 18 and 49 years of age. For each donor, CD4 naive and CD4 memory were each given three plates, CD8 naive was given two plates, and CD8 memory was given one plate. To estimate repertoire size and how much clonotype sharing occurs between individuals, the study deeply sequenced the blood TCR repertoires of five healthy adults. Different laboratories and diverse techniques were used to prepare libraries and sequence TCR repertoires, to increase sequencing depth and limit assay-specific biases. Each donor's leukapheresis produced roughly between roughly 0.85 and 9.5 billion PBMCs. Overall results and qualifications from the work: Sampling was limited to blood, and TCR repertoires in tissue likely differ from TCR repertoires in blood. Even with the large sequencing depth, rarefaction of the sorted-subset datasets indicated that sequencing was incomplete. Naive subsets generally had larger estimated clonotype richness than memory subsets. Higher generation probabilities were observed for clonotypes shared by all four sorted-subset donors than for non-shared clonotypes. Pairwise subsampling led to the expectation that sequencing depth would affect the degree of clonotype sharing among donors. The genetic and exposure-history diversity represented was limited by the small number of donors. Across several donors, approximately 5% of naive CD4, 3% to 4% of naive CD8, 2.3% of memory CD4, and approximately 0.42% of memory CD8 clonotypes were shared.

Using the deep immunoSEQ assay, TCR CDR3 regions were amplified from genomic DNA by multiplex PCR. For each cell subset, the extracted genomic DNA was distributed evenly across all wells of several immunoSEQ 96-well plates, and each plate served as one replicate. Each replicate PCR for sorted subsets received roughly 200 ng genomic DNA, equal to tens of thousands of T cell genomes. The purified libraries were quantified using a Qubit 3.0 fluorometer, sized with a Bioanalyzer 2100, and then quantified again using the KAPA Library Quantification kit. A separate single-read 150-cycle Illumina NextSeq 550 flow cell was used to sequence each immunoSEQ 96-well plate. Turning to the authors' computational methods: Because the immunoSEQ output held only junctional sequences and lacked quality scores, the filtering could not match the filtering applied to full-length reads. To assign V/J genes and CDR3, sequences were annotated using PyIR, a Python wrapper for IgBLAST v1.9, with IMGT germline references. Any read was removed if the V/J assignment was weak (E-value above 1e-6), the CDR3 was missing, or the read contained stop codons, out-of-frame junctions, or ambiguous translated residues. V3J clonotypes were defined by identical inferred V gene, J gene, and CDR3 amino acid sequence. Percentage overlap between repertoires was calculated by dividing the number of shared unique clonotypes by the size of the smaller repertoire. Repertoire richness was assessed with RTK rarefaction, the Chao1 estimator, and Recon v2.1 estimates of unobserved clonotypes. OLGA was used to compute generation probabilities for all TCRbeta clonotypes that the gDNA method yielded from a handful of donors. The table comes from immuneACCESS by way of TCRdb, which keeps in-frame sequences with V and J called. Part of the clones is missing from these tables; in studies checked, under half for an unresolved V gene and the rest for unknown reasons. V, J and clone size reflect that table, while D and trimming were determined from the DNA. In this sample the table shows roughly 2,500,000 clones, over 85% of which occur a single time. The top ten constitute approximately 0.37% of the sample.

Remarks on this clone: The antigen this receptor binds is unknown. No clone much larger than this one lies a single base away; base qualities are absent.

In the germline V gene, CDR1 corresponds to MDHEN and CDR2 to SYDVKM. The CDR3 holds 13 amino acids from the cysteine to the phenylalanine. Only the CDR3 portion is preserved as DNA: 39 bases, with reading frame beginning at the first base. The germline ends are 14 bases apart after V is trimmed by 5 bases and J by 7 bases. The donors were healthy, HIV-negative adults with no recently reported acute infections or vaccinations. Only Caucasian adults living in Nashville, Tennessee, USA were represented among the donors. CD4+ T cells were enriched by magnetic negative selection; naive cells were then positively selected on CD45RA, and the negative fraction formed the memory subset. After blood collection by leukapheresis, PBMCs were isolated using Ficoll-Histopaque density gradient centrifugation and then cryopreserved in the vapor phase of liquid nitrogen. Analytical flow cytometry was used to check the purity and quantity of every magnetically sorted T cell population. Each sorted fraction had its genomic DNA isolated and then quantified by UV absorbance on a Nanodrop 2000c.

The source is a young man in good health. Some clones in this sample may be carry-over from other donors' samples. The V and J segments used are TRBV28 and TRBJ1-2; a tentative D match to TRBD1 spans 6 bases. The sample was naive CD4+ T cells from PBMCs. The intended sense of this specimen's cell subset or site label: CD45RA+ positively selected. The CDR3 loop reads CASSPGQSSGYTF. Here is the DNA: TGTGCCAGCAGTCCCGGACAGTCGAGTGGCTACACCTTC.